Below, 6 T cell receptor beta chains from the same sample are listed, as sequenced in a study of blood T cell repertoires in COVID-19. TCRdb's copy holds only in-frame clones and misses some; the assay was immunoSEQ multiplex PCR. The data hold 95,000 to 100,000 clones, with 86% observed a single time. The sample consisted of peripheral blood. All receptors derive from an elderly man with acute or convalescent COVID-19.

The chain has TRBV6-2 or TRBV6-3 and TRBJ2-7; TRBD2 matches at 11 bases. Germline V gene sequence: CDR1 MNHEY, CDR2 SVGEGT. The CDR3 totals 14 residues. V gave up 2 bases and J gave up 3 bases; unmatched junction bases: 0. Written as DNA, the CDR3 is TGTGCCAGCAGTTACGGGACTAGCGGCTACGAGCAGTACTTC. Its translation is CASSYGTSGYEQYF.

The chain employs TRBV6-1 and TRBJ2-7, with 9 nucleotides matching TRBD2. This CDR3 is built from 18 residues. The ends lost 2 bases at V and 3 bases at J; junction bases unmatched: 14. From germline, CDR1 is MNHNS and CDR2 SASEGT. Here the CDR3 reads CASSESWAGGAKSYEQYF. CDR3 DNA: TGTGCCAGCAGTGAATCTTGGGCGGGGGGGGCAAAAAGCTACGAGCAGTACTTC.

The V call is TRBV30, the J call TRBJ2-5; D is perhaps TRBD2 (6 bases). Deletions cut 2 bases from V and 4 bases from J, with 20 bases between. CDR3 length: 16 amino acids. Looked up from germline, CDR1 is GTSNPN and CDR2 is SVGIG (reference sequence). In DNA form, the CDR3 reads TGTGCCTGGAGTCGATCCGGCGGGATTGGAGGAGAGACCCAGTACTTC. Amino acid sequence: CAWSRSGGIGGETQYF. Based on the CDR3 plus reference TRBV30 and TRBJ2-5, the full variable domain is SQTIHQWPATLVQPVGSPLSLECTVEGTSNPNLYWYRQAAGRGLQLLFYSVGIGQISSEVPQNLSASRPQDRQFILSSKKLLLSDSGFYLCAWSRSGGIGGETQYFGPGTRLLVL.

This chain uses TRBV6-4 with TRBJ2-7; maybe TRBD1 (6 bases). CDR1 MRHNA and CDR2 SNTAGT come from the germline V gene. Trimming shortened V by 0 bases and J by 0 bases, and 6 bases separated the two germline ends. The CDR3 consists of 14 residues. CDR3 protein: CASSDSDSSYEQYF. CDR3 DNA sequence: TGTGCCAGCAGTGACTCGGACAGCTCCTACGAGCAGTACTTC.

The chain is built from TRBV7-3 and TRBJ1-2; D is uncertain. From germline, CDR1 is SGHTA and CDR2 FQGTGA. The CDR3 totals 15 residues. Trimming cost V 1 base and J 0 bases, with 9 bases left between them. The CDR3 coding sequence is TGTGCCAGCAGCTTAAGGAGGCTGGCTAACTATGGCTACACCTTC. It is translated as CASSLRRLANYGYTF.

The CDR3 region is CASRDRGREGYGYTF. DNA of the CDR3: TGTGCCAGCAGGGACAGGGGGCGCGAAGGCTATGGCTACACCTTC. The chain has TRBV6-5 and TRBJ1-2, with 11 bases aligning to TRBD1. The germline V gene has CDR1 MNHEY and CDR2 SVGAGI. The V segment lost 6 bases and the J segment 4 bases; nucleotides outside the gene matches: 7. The CDR3 covers 15 residues.